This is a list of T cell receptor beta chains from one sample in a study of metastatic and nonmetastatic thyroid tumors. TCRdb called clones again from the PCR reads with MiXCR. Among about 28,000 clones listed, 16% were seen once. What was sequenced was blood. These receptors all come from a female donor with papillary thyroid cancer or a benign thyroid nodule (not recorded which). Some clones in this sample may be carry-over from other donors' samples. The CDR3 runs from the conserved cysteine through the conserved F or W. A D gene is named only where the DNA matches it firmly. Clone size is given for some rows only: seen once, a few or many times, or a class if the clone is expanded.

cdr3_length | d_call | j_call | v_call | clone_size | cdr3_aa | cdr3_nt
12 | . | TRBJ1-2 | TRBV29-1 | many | CSVGGRAYGYTF | TGCAGCGTTGGGGGCAGGGCGTACGGCTACACCTTC
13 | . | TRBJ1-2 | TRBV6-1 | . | CASTRDSLDGYTF | TGTGCCAGCACTAGAGACAGCCTGGATGGCTACACCTTC
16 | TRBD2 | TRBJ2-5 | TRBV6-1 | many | CASSPGLAGVQETQYF | TGTGCCAGCAGCCCCGGACTAGCGGGAGTCCAAGAGACCCAGTACTTC
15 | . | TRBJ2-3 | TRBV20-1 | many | CSARDNSLRTDTQYF | TGCAGTGCTAGAGATAACAGCCTGAGGACAGATACGCAGTATTTT
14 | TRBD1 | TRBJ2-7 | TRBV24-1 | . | CATSDPDTGVAQYF | TGTGCCACCAGTGATCCAGATACAGGGGTCGCTCAGTACTTC
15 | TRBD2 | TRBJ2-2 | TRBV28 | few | CASSTFTSGTGELFF | TGTGCCAGCAGCACGTTTACTAGCGGCACCGGGGAGCTGTTTTTT
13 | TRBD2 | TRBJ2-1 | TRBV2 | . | CASSGLGYNEQFF | TGTGCCAGCAGCGGACTAGGCTACAATGAGCAGTTCTTC
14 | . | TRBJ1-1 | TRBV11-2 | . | CASSLAGSDTQAFF | TGTGCCAGCAGCTTAGCGGGCTCGGACACACAAGCTTTCTTT
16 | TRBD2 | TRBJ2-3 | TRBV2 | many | CASSPGLADYTDTQYF | TGTGCCAGCAGTCCAGGACTAGCGGACTACACAGATACGCAGTATTTT
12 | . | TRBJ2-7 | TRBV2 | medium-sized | CASRQGSYEQYF | TGTGCCAGCAGACAGGGCTCCTACGAGCAGTACTTC
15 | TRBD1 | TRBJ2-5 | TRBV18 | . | CASSRQGGYQETQYF | TGTGCCAGCTCACGACAGGGGGGATACCAAGAGACCCAGTACTTC
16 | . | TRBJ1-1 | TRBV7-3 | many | CASSAMQMTMNTEAFF | TGTGCCAGCAGCGCCATGCAGATGACTATGAACACTGAAGCTTTCTTT
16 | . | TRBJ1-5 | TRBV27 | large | CATKPSGTSANQPQHF | TGTGCCACCAAGCCGTCCGGGACAAGTGCCAATCAGCCCCAGCATTTT
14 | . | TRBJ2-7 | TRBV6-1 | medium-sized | CASSPNWGFHEQYF | TGTGCCAGCAGCCCCAATTGGGGGTTCCACGAGCAGTACTTC
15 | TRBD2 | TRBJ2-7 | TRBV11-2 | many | CASSFRTSGRDEQYF | TGTGCCAGCAGCTTCCGGACTAGCGGGAGGGACGAGCAGTACTTC
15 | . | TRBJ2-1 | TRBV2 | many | CASSGGSLGYNEQFF | TGTGCCAGCAGTGGAGGCTCACTCGGATACAATGAGCAGTTCTTC
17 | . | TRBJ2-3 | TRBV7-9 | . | CASSLEARGIATDTQYF | TGTGCCAGCAGCTTAGAAGCGCGCGGGATAGCGACAGATACGCAGTATTTT
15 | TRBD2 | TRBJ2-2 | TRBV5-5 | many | CASSPTSGRAGELFF | TGTGCCAGCAGCCCCACTAGCGGGAGGGCCGGGGAGCTGTTTTTT
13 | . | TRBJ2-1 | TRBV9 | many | CASSVSAGGEQFF | TGTGCCAGCAGCGTCTCCGCCGGGGGTGAGCAGTTCTTC
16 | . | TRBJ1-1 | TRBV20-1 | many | CSARPMTEPLNTEAFF | TGCAGTGCCCGTCCCATGACAGAACCTTTGAACACTGAAGCTTTCTTT
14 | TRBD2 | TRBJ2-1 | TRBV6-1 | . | CASRPTSGSYEQFF | TGTGCCAGCAGGCCCACTAGCGGGAGCTATGAGCAGTTCTTC
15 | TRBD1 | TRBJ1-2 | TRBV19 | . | CASRPRGQGYRGYTF | TGTGCCAGTAGGCCTAGGGGGCAGGGGTACCGTGGCTACACCTTC
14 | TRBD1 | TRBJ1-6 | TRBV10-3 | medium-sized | CAISRQGEDSPLHF | TGTGCCATCAGTCGACAGGGGGAAGACTCACCCCTCCACTTT
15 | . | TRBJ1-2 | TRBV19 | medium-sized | CASTTNQGANYGYTF | TGTGCCAGTACCACTAACCAGGGTGCTAACTATGGCTACACCTTC
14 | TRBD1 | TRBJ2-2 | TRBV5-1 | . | CASSWTGGTGELLF | TGCGCCAGCAGCTGGACAGGTGGCACCGGGGAGCTGCTTTTT
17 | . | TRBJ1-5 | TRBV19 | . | CASSIRSRSYSNQPQHF | TGTGCCAGTAGTATAAGGAGCAGAAGCTATAGCAATCAGCCCCAGCATTTT
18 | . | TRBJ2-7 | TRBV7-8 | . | CASSLTSSGARDSYEQYF | TGTGCCAGCAGCTTGACCAGCTCTGGGGCCCGAGACTCCTACGAGCAGTACTTC
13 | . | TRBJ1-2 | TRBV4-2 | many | CASSQDPNYGYTF | TGTGCCAGCAGCCAAGATCCTAACTATGGCTACACCTTC
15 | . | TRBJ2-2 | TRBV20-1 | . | CSARSGPSNTGEPFF | TGCAGTGCTAGATCGGGACCTTCCAACACCGGGGAGCCGTTTTTT
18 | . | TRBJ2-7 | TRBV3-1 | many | CASSQRRTTLSGLYEQYF | TGTGCCAGCAGCCAACGCAGGACCACGTTATCCGGTCTTTACGAGCAGTACTTC
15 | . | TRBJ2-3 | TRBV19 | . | CASSIAWGSTDTQYF | TGTGCCAGTAGTATAGCTTGGGGGAGCACAGATACGCAGTATTTT
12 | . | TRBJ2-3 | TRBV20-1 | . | CSARASVVTQYF | TGCAGTGCTAGAGCCAGTGTGGTAACGCAGTATTTT
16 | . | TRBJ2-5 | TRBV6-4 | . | CASSAPTGQGQETQYF | TGTGCCAGCAGTGCCCCCACGGGGCAGGGACAAGAGACCCAGTACTTC
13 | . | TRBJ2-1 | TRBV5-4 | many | CASSLETYNEQFF | TGTGCCAGCAGCTTGGAAACCTACAATGAGCAGTTCTTC
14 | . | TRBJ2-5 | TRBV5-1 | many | CASSLAGPQETQYF | TGCGCCAGCAGCTTGGCCGGACCCCAAGAGACCCAGTACTTC
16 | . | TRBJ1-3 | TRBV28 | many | CASSPSTGRSGNTIYF | TGTGCCAGCAGTCCCTCGACCGGCCGTTCTGGAAACACCATATATTTT
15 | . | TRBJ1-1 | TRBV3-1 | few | CASSQELGRATEAFF | TGTGCCAGCAGCCAAGAGTTGGGGCGGGCCACTGAAGCTTTCTTT